This TCR beta chain was sequenced for a study of blood T cells in healthy people across ages (dated by TCRdb to between 2014 and 2017). Background for the entire study: Template switching captured roughly one uniquely barcoded TCR beta cDNA molecule per two T cells in model experiments. The study measured age-related changes in TCR beta repertoire diversity using deep sequencing normalized with unique cDNA molecular identifiers. The donors were split into four age groups: young (average about 16 years), middle-aged (over 35), aged (roughly 65) and long-lived (roughly 80). To avoid experimental bias, donors of different ages were randomly spread across the sequencing lanes. Two additional independent replicas of 1 million unique cDNA reads from the same blood draw were analyzed for two donors (one aged 18 to 30 and one aged 80 or older). General conclusions and limits of the study: Since profiling was done on bulk unsorted PBMCs, naive and antigen-experienced compartments could not be conclusively compared. Compared with the aged group, the long-lived group had more naive CD4+ T cells, fewer expanded clones and increased TCR diversity, suggesting age selection. The CMV infection status of donors was not known, potentially confounding age-related changes in expanded clonotypes. As age increased, observed TCR beta diversity per million T cells dropped in a roughly linear way, and a significant reduction was already evident by age 40. There was a strong correlation between observed TCR beta diversity and the percentage of naive T cells measured by flow cytometry. Estimates of total diversity from one million sequenced T cells were regarded as lower bounds and underestimates.

This clonotype was seen only once. No antigen is known for it. This may arise from a read error, as a much more abundant clone is one base away. Libraries were made using 5' RACE. For sequencing, an Illumina HiSeq 2500 was employed. A second PCR of roughly 7 to 12 cycles was performed with a sample-barcoded 5' primer and a J-beta primer mix. A unique molecular identifier was introduced onto each TCR beta cDNA molecule by a template-switch 5' adaptor carrying 12 random nucleotides. At least 2.5 million CDR3-containing paired-end reads were obtained from each sample. All of the RNA was converted into first-strand cDNA using the Mint cDNA synthesis kit, with a TRBC-specific oligonucleotide serving as the primer. All cDNA was treated with uracil-DNA glycosylase and then went through a first 18-cycle PCR with the universal primers M1SS and BC2_uni_R. Per the original workflow: For normalization, 1 million high-quality reads, each with a distinct molecular identifier, were randomly selected from each sample. Reads sharing molecular identifiers were discarded rather than binned into consensus sequences. CDR3 identification, clonotype clustering and error correction used MiTCR with a Q25 quality threshold and the strictest error-elimination algorithm. A nonparametric unseen species model with Euler transformation was used to estimate a lower bound on total TCR beta diversity. Clones were called with MiXCR by TCRdb after fastp trimmed the public reads at Q25, and only in-frame beta chains were retained. Each entry merges the rows of one CDR3 protein and shows their most common DNA and genes. In this record, the V and J calls reflect TCRdb's handling and not the investigators' own analysis. This sample lists 590,000 or so distinct CDR3 sequences; approximately 30% were detected once. The ten largest account for about 15% of the sample.

CDR1 and CDR2 are drawn from the germline V gene: LGHNA, YSLEER. Taken from cysteine to phenylalanine, the CDR3 has 15 residues. Of all the DNA, just the CDR3 is kept, 45 bases in frame from base 1. Systemically healthy Caucasian individuals from Russia, 35 to 50 in total and aged about 6 to 100 years, were included as donors. Each donor gave around 9.8 milliliters of peripheral blood, collected into EDTA-treated Vacutainer tubes. PBMCs were isolated by Ficoll-Paque density-gradient centrifugation, with at least 6 million obtained per sample. Trizol reagent was used to extract total RNA from PBMCs, with at least 6 micrograms per sample. For every donor, flow cytometry on a PBMC aliquot measured the percentage of naive CD45RAhigh/CD27high T cells.

Sequencing input: blood. Recombination connected TRBV4-3 to TRBJ2-5; 7 nucleotides in the junction match TRBD2. The TCR originated in a woman over 75 in good health. CDR3 sequence: CASRQAGRNQETQYF. The nucleotide sequence reads TGCGCCAGCCGCCAAGCGGGGCGGAACCAAGAGACCCAGTACTTC.